Listed here are 6 T cell receptor beta chains from one sample, sequenced in a study of cytomegalovirus exposure and HLA in healthy donors. It was with 60 Vbeta and 13 Jbeta primers that the PCR ran. Only in-frame clones appear in the TCRdb table, and some are missing; sequencing was by immunoSEQ multiplex PCR. In the table there are about 35,000 clones, 80% of which are singletons. Input material: PBMCs. The receptors come from a male donor in good health and CMV-seronegative.

V and J are TRBV6-1 and TRBJ2-7; 8 positions match TRBD2. The CDR3 is 15 residues long. V lost 3 bases to trimming and J lost 2 bases; unmatched junction nucleotides: 6. Germline CDR1 reads MNHNS; CDR2 reads SASEGT. The CDR3 reads CASSESAGATYEQYF. The DNA for the CDR3 is TGTGCCAGCAGTGAGTCAGCGGGAGCAACCTACGAGCAGTACTTC.

V and J are TRBV7-8 and TRBJ2-1; TRBD2 matches at 9 bases. The junction had 13 bases not matched to a gene; V was cut back by 2 bases and J by 8 bases. This CDR3 has 17 amino acids. Germline V gives CDR1 SGHVS, CDR2 FQNEAQ. CDR3: CASSLQSGRITPDEQFF. The CDR3 DNA follows: TGTGCCAGCAGCTTACAGAGCGGGAGGATAACACCCGATGAGCAGTTCTTC.

The V gene is TRBV5-6, the J gene TRBJ2-5, with 14 bases aligning to TRBD2. Trimming at V came to 0 bases and at J to 2 bases, leaving 6 bases not matched to a gene. The CDR3 length is 18 residues. Germline CDR1 and CDR2: SGHDT and YYEEEE. DNA of the CDR3: TGTGCCAGCAGCTTGGCCGGGACTAGCGGGAGTCGGCAAGAGACCCAGTACTTC. Protein product: CASSLAGTSGSRQETQYF.

V gene TRBV6-5 combines with J gene TRBJ1-3, with unresolved D. The germline gives CDR1 MNHEY, CDR2 SVGAGI. Trimming left V 2 bases short and J 0 bases short, with 11 bases between. The CDR3 is 16 residues long. The chain's CDR3 is CASSYASSSSGNTIYF. The CDR3 DNA is TGTGCCAGCAGTTACGCCTCCTCGAGCTCTGGAAACACCATATATTTT.

The chain links TRBV28 to TRBJ2-3; 7 positions agree with TRBD2. CDR1 MDHEN and CDR2 SYDVKM come from the germline V gene. The CDR3 has 16 residues. The trim removed 3 bases at V and 4 bases at J, leaving 10 bases unmatched. CDR3 DNA sequence: TGTGCCAGCAGTTTTAGTAGCGGGCAAAGGCCAGATACGCAGTATTTT. It specifies CASSFSSGQRPDTQYF.

The chain couples TRBV7-9 to TRBJ1-1; D unresolved. Germline V gene sequence: CDR1 SEHNR, CDR2 FQNEAQ (reference sequence). With 5 bases removed from V and 2 bases from J, the gap between germline ends came to 12 bases. The CDR3 totals 14 residues. In nucleotides, the CDR3 is TGTGCCAGCAGCCTGCCCCTATCAAACACTGAAGCTTTCTTT. It translates to CASSLPLSNTEAFF.